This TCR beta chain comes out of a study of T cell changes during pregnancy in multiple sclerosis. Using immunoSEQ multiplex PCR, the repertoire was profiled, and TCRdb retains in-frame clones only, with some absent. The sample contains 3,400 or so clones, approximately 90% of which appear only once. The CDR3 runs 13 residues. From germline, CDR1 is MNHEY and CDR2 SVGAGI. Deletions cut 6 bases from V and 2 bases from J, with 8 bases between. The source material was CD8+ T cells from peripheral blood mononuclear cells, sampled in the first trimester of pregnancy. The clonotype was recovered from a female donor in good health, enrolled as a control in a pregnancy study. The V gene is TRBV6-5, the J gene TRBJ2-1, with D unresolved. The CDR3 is CASSFFPYNEQFF. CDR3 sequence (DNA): TGTGCCAGCAGCTTCTTTCCCTACAATGAGCAGTTCTTC.